One and the same sample provided the 22 T cell receptor beta chains below, sequenced in a study of T cells in Graves' hyperthyroidism and ophthalmopathy (dated by TCRdb to 2018 to 2020). Library creation used multiplex PCR. The data were produced on an Illumina HiSeq 2000. Amplification of TCR beta CDR3 regions was carried out from RNA transcripts. The TCR CDR3 was subjected to a first round of RT-PCR using the HTBI primer set and the Qiagen OneStep RT-PCR kit. The raw public reads went through TCRdb reprocessing: fastp at Q25, MiXCR clone calling, in-frame beta chains kept. Each CDR3 protein appears once, grouped with its most common genes and DNA. Recorded for this sample are some 400,000 distinct CDR3 sequences; 13% of them occurred a single time. The ten most abundant clones make up less than 25% of the sample. Sequencing used blood. The source of these receptors is a man aged 25-45 years with Graves' hyperthyroidism that later progressed to Graves' ophthalmopathy.

This clonotype was found many times. The chain couples TRBV28 to TRBJ1-1; the D gene is possibly TRBD1 (5 bases). The V and J ends lost 2 bases and 10 bases respectively, with 14 bases between them. CDR1 and CDR2 from the germline V gene are MDHEN and SYDVKM. The CDR3 loop spans 13 amino acids. The CDR3 DNA reads as TGTGCCAGCAGTTTAGGAAGGGGTGGAGGAGCTTTCTTT. Translating it yields CASSLGRGGGAFF.

This clonotype came up a few times. The chain employs TRBV27 and TRBJ1-6; D remains ambiguous. Trimming cost V 2 bases and J 3 bases, with 2 bases left between them. The CDR3 is 13 residues long. Per the germline V gene, CDR1 is MNHEY and CDR2 is SMNVEV (reference sequence). The CDR3 DNA sequence: TGTGCCAGCAGTTTAAACTATAATTCACCCCTCCACTTT. Its translation: CASSLNYNSPLHF.

This clonotype came up many times. The genes are TRBV6-1 and TRBJ2-3, with 9 positions matching TRBD2. V trimming: 7 bases; J trimming: 0 bases; junction bases outside the gene matches: 5. This CDR3 spans 15 amino acids. Germline-derived CDR1 and CDR2 are MNHNS and SASEGT. This CDR3 reads CASKVAGASTDTQYF. CDR3 in DNA: TGTGCCAGCAAGGTAGCGGGGGCGAGCACAGATACGCAGTATTTT.

Many counts were recorded for this clonotype. The chain joins TRBV5-1 to TRBJ1-1; D ambiguous. Per the germline V gene, CDR1 is SGHRS and CDR2 is YFSETQ. V gave up 3 bases and J gave up 4 bases, with 13 bases separating them. The CDR3 covers 14 residues. The CDR3 protein is CASSSTTSGTEAFF. CDR3 nucleotide sequence: TGCGCCAGCAGCTCCACTACCTCCGGCACTGAAGCTTTCTTT.

This clonotype has more than one count but fewer than ten. V usage is TRBV20-1 and J usage is TRBJ2-7; D is undetermined. This CDR3 region has 13 residues. Trimming cost V 3 bases and J 0 bases, with 9 bases left between them. Per the germline V gene, CDR1 is DFQATT and CDR2 is SNEGSKA (reference sequence). Written as DNA, the CDR3 is TGCAGTGCTAGTGGCCCGTTCTCCTACGAGCAGTACTTC. It codes for CSASGPFSYEQYF.

This chain joins TRBV13 and TRBJ2-5; tentatively, D is TRBD1 or TRBD2 (5 bases each). The ends were cut back, 0 bases at V and 4 bases at J, with 15 bases in the middle. CDR3 length: 16 amino acids. Germline assignment: CDR1 PRHDT and CDR2 FYEKMQ (reference sequence). This CDR3 reads CASSLGSGGQGETQYF. For the CDR3, the DNA is TGTGCCAGCAGCTTAGGCTCCGGCGGGCAGGGAGAGACCCAGTACTTC.

The chain is built from TRBV3-1 and TRBJ2-3; 7 positions agree with TRBD2. Trimming at V came to 1 base and at J to 5 bases, leaving 9 bases not matched to a gene. CDR3 length: 16 amino acids. Germline values: CDR1 LGHDT, CDR2 YNNKEL (reference sequence). The CDR3 region is CASSQVGRGERDTQYF. For the CDR3, the DNA is TGTGCCAGCAGCCAAGTTGGTCGGGGGGAAAGAGATACGCAGTATTTT.

This clonotype showed up many times. V and J are TRBV12-3 or TRBV12-4 and TRBJ1-1, with 7 bases fitting TRBD1. J was trimmed by 4 bases and V by 2 bases; bases with no gene match: 4. The CDR3 contains 14 residues. The CDR3 DNA follows: TGTGCCAGCAGTTTATTTTCAGGGGGCACTGAAGCTTTCTTT. It yields the protein CASSLFSGGTEAFF.

This clonotype has a count of ten or more. V is TRBV14 and J is TRBJ1-2; D is unresolved. Germline V CDR1 and CDR2: SGHDN, FVKESK. V was cut by 1 base and J by 5 bases, with 8 bases left in between. The CDR3 length is 13 residues. CDR3 sequence: CASSQARGYGYTF. The CDR3 DNA follows: TGTGCCAGCAGCCAAGCACGGGGATATGGCTACACCTTC.

This clonotype occurred many times. The CDR3 here is CASSLEIQPQHF. In DNA, the CDR3 is TGTGCCAGCAGTTTAGAGATTCAGCCCCAGCATTTT. J is TRBJ1-5 and V is TRBV28, with unresolved D. This CDR3 comprises 12 residues. Germline-derived CDR1 and CDR2 are MDHEN and SYDVKM. The germline V and J ends were trimmed by 2 bases and 6 bases, with 5 bases remaining between them. The complete variable domain, with remaining parts taken from reference TRBV28 and TRBJ1-5, reads DVKVTQSSRYLVKRTGEKVFLECVQDMDHENMFWYRQDPGLGLRLIYFSYDVKMKEKGDIPEGYSVSREKKERFSLILESASTNQTSMYLCASSLEIQPQHFGDGTRLSIL.

This clonotype was seen more than once but under ten times. This chain uses TRBV19 with TRBJ1-5, with D tentatively TRBD1 (5 bases). This CDR3 spans 15 amino acids. Trimming took 6 bases from V and 6 from J, leaving 18 bases between them. Germline V gives CDR1 LNHDA, CDR2 SQIVND (reference sequence). CDR3 coding DNA: TGTGCCAGTAGCAGACCCTTGACAGAGGGTCAGCCCCAGCATTTT. Encoded protein: CASSRPLTEGQPQHF.

There are many counts of this clonotype. The chain carries TRBV7-2 and TRBJ2-7, with 8 nucleotides matching TRBD1. J was trimmed by 4 bases and V by 2 bases; bases with no gene match: 7. Germline V lookup: CDR1 SGHTA, CDR2 FQGNSA. The CDR3 runs 15 residues. The CDR3: CASSLISGGLYEQYF. The CDR3 DNA sequence: TGTGCCAGCAGCTTAATATCAGGGGGCCTATACGAGCAGTACTTC.

Note on this clonotype: Since a much larger clone is just one base distant, this may be a read error. This chain connects TRBV12-3 or TRBV12-4 to TRBJ2-3; TRBD2 matches 9 bases. V gave up 3 bases and J gave up 5 bases; unmatched junction bases: 9. This CDR3 region has 16 residues. CDR3 loop: CASSFERGDHIDTQYF. In nucleotides, the CDR3 is TGTGCCAGCAGTTTCGAGCGGGGGGACCACATAGATACGCAGTATTTT.

This clonotype was detected ten times or more. This chain links TRBV12-3 or TRBV12-4 with TRBJ2-1, with D perhaps matching TRBD1 (6 bases). V shed 6 bases and J shed 7 bases, with 16 bases lying between them. This CDR3 contains 14 residues. The CDR3 loop reads CASSPGHLGNEQFF. CDR3 bases: TGTGCCAGCAGCCCGGGACATTTGGGGAATGAGCAGTTCTTC.

This clonotype came up many times. This chain connects TRBV11-2 to TRBJ1-2, with a possible D match to TRBD1 (6 bases). The CDR3 is 13 amino acids. Looked up from germline, CDR1 is SGHAT and CDR2 is FQNNGV. Trimming took 5 bases from V and 4 from J, leaving 11 bases between them. This CDR3 reads CASSLQGTYGYTF. For the CDR3, the DNA is TGTGCCAGCAGCCTACAGGGAACCTATGGCTACACCTTC. Drawing the rest from reference TRBV11-2 and TRBJ1-2, the complete variable domain is EAGVAQSPRYKIIEKRQSVAFWCNPISGHATLYWYQQILGQGPKLLIQFQNNGVVDDSQLPKDRFSAERLKGVDSTLKIQPAKLEDSAVYLCASSLQGTYGYTFGSGTRLTVV.

The genes are TRBV29-1 and TRBJ1-1, with 9 bases matching TRBD1. Germline V gene lookup returns CDR1 SQVTM and CDR2 ANQGSEA. This CDR3 contains 13 residues. J gave up 3 bases and V 6 bases, and 5 bases lay outside the gene matches. The CDR3 DNA reads TGCAGCGTAGACCGACAGGGGGACACTGAAGCTTTCTTT. Amino acids: CSVDRQGDTEAFF.

Points on this clonotype: One base away lies a much larger clone, so this may be a sequencing read error. The V and J genes are TRBV20-1 and TRBJ2-1; the match to TRBD2 covers 10 bases. This CDR3 has 15 residues. The germline CDR1 and CDR2 sequences are DFQATT and SNEGSKA (reference sequence). The CDR3 reads CSARVKRGGYNERFF. In DNA form, the CDR3 reads TGCAGTGCTAGAGTTAAGCGGGGGGGCTACAATGAGCGGTTCTTC.

Ten or more counts support this clonotype. The gene calls are TRBV7-9 and TRBJ2-2; a weak D match, TRBD1 (6 bases). The CDR3 has 13 residues. Germline V lookup: CDR1 SEHNR, CDR2 FQNEAQ (reference sequence). V was trimmed by 8 bases and J by 7 bases, leaving 14 bases between them. The CDR3 loop reads CASSWGRVGELFF. In nucleotides, the CDR3 is TGTGCCAGCTCTTGGGGGCGCGTCGGGGAGCTGTTTTTT.

The rearrangement links TRBV24-1 to TRBJ2-1; TRBD2 aligns across 9 bases. V gave up 9 bases and J gave up 5 bases; unmatched junction bases: 10. Germline V CDR1 and CDR2: KGHDR, SFDVKD. The CDR3 has 15 residues. CDR3 in DNA: TGTGCCACCGAAAGGCGGGGGGGCCTTAACAATGAGCAGTTCTTC. It encodes CATERRGGLNNEQFF.

This clonotype was picked up many times. The chain carries TRBV28 and TRBJ1-3; D gene uncertain. The germline gives CDR1 MDHEN, CDR2 SYDVKM. The CDR3 spans 13 residues. The V and J ends lost 6 bases and 7 bases respectively, with 13 bases between them. CDR3 loop: CASSKLSPNTIYF. The DNA for the CDR3 is TGTGCCAGCAGCAAGCTTTCACCGAACACCATATATTTT.

This chain uses TRBV18 with TRBJ2-3, with 9 bases lining up with TRBD1. The V segment lost 3 bases and the J segment 4 bases; nucleotides outside the gene matches: 8. Germline CDR1 KGHSH, CDR2 LQKENI. This CDR3 has 16 residues. CDR3 residues: CASSPSGTGLSDTQYF. The CDR3 nucleotides are TGTGCCAGCTCACCCTCCGGGACAGGGTTGTCAGATACGCAGTATTTT. Drawing the rest from reference TRBV18 and TRBJ2-3, the complete variable domain is NAGVMQNPRHLVRRRGQEARLRCSPMKGHSHVYWYRQLPEEGLKFMVYLQKENIIDESGMPKERFSAEFPKEGPSILRIQQVVRGDSAAYFCASSPSGTGLSDTQYFGPGTRLTVL.

In this sample, this clonotype turned up many times. The chain uses TRBV20-1 and TRBJ1-1, with D unresolved. CDR3 length equals 14 residues. Trimming took off 6 bases at V and 3 bases at J, with 17 bases between the two ends. Germline loops: CDR1 DFQATT, CDR2 SNEGSKA (reference sequence). CDR3 DNA sequence: TGCAGTGCCCTCGCGGCCCCGGTATACACTGAAGCTTTCTTT. This gives the protein CSALAAPVYTEAFF.